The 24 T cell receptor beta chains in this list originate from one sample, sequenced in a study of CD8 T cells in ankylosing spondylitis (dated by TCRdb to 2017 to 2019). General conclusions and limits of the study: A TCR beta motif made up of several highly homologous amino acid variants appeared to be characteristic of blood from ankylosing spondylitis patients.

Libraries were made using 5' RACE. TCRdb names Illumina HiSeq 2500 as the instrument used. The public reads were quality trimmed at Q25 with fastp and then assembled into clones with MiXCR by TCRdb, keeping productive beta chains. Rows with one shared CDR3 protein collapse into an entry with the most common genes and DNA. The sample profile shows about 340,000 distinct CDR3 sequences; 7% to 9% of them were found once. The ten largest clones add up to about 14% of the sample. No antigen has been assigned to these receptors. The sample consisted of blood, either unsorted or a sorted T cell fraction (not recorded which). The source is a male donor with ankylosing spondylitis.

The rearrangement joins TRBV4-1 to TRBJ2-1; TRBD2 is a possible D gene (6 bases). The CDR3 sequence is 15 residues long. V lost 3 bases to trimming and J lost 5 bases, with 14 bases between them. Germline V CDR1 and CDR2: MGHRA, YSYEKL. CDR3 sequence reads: CASSQYRDSNNEQFF. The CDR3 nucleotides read TGCGCCAGCAGCCAGTACCGGGACTCTAACAATGAGCAGTTCTTC.

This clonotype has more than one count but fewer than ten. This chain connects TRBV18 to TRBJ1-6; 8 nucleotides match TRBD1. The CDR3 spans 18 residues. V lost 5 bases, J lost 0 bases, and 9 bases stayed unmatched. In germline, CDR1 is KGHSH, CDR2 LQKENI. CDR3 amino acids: CASSTERQGNSYNSPLHF. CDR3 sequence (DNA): TGTGCCAGCTCAACCGAAAGACAGGGGAACTCCTATAATTCACCCCTCCACTTT.

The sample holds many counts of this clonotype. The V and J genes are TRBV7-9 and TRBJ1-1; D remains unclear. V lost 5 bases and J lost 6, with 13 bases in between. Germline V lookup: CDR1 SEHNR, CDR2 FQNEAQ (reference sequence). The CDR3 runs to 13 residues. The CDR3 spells CASSPKRAAEAFF. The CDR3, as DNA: TGTGCCAGCAGCCCAAAACGGGCAGCTGAAGCTTTCTTT.

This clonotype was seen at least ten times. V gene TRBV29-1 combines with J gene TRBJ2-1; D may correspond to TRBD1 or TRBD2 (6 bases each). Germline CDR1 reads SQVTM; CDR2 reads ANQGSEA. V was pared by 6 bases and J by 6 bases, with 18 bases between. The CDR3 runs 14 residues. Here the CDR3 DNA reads TGCAGCGTCGGGGGCTTAGGATCAGGCAATGAGCAGTTCTTC. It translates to CSVGGLGSGNEQFF.

The CDR3 region is CASSYEGGLAGTASTDTQYF. In DNA, the CDR3 is TGTGCCAGCAGTTACGAGGGTGGACTAGCGGGAACCGCTAGCACAGATACGCAGTATTTT. The chain uses TRBV4-2 and TRBJ2-3, with 12 positions matching TRBD2. V shed 6 bases, J shed 0 bases, and the junction held 16 bases outside the gene matches. The germline gives CDR1 LGHNA, CDR2 YNFKEQ. The CDR3 extends over 20 amino acids.

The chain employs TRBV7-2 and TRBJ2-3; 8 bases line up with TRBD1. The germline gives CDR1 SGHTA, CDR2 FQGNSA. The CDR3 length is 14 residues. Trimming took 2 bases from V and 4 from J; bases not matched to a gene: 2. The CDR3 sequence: CASSLQGAADTQYF. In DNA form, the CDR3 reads TGTGCCAGCAGCTTACAGGGGGCGGCAGATACGCAGTATTTT.

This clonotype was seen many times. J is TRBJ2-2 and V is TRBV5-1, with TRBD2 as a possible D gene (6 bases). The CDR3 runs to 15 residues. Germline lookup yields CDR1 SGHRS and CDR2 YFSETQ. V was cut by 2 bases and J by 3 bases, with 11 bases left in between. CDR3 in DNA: TGCGCCAGCAGCTTAAGGACGGGAGACACCGGGGAGCTGTTTTTT. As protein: CASSLRTGDTGELFF.

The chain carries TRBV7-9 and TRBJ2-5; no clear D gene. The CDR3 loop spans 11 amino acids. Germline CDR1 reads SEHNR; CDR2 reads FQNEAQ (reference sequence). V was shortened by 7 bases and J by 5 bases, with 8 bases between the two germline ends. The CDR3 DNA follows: TGTGCCAGCACTGATAGGGAGACCCAGTACTTC. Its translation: CASTDRETQYF.

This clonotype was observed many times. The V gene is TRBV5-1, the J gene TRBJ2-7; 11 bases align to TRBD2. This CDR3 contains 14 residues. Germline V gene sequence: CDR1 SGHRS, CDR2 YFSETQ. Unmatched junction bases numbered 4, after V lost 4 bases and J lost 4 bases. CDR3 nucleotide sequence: TGCGCCAGCAGCGCTACTAGCGGGAGTTACGAGCAGTACTTC. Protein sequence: CASSATSGSYEQYF.

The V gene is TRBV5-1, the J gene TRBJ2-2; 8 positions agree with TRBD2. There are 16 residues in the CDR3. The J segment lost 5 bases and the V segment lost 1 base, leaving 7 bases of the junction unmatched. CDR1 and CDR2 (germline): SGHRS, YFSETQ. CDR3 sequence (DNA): TGCGCCAGCAGCTTGAATGGTGCTAGCGGGACCGGGGAGCTGTTTTTT. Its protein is CASSLNGASGTGELFF. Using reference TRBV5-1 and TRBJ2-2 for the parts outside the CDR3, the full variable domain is KAGVTQTPRYLIKTRGQQVTLSCSPISGHRSVSWYQQTPGQGLQFLFEYFSETQRNKGNFPGRFSGRQFSNSRSEMNVSTLELGDSALYLCASSLNGASGTGELFFGEGSRLTVL.

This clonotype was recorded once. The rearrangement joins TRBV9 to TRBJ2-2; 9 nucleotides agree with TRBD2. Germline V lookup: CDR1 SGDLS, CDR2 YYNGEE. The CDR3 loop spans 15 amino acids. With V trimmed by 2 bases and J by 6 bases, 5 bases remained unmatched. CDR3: CASSVLAGQPGELFF. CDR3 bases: TGTGCCAGCAGCGTCCTAGCGGGACAGCCCGGGGAGCTGTTTTTT.

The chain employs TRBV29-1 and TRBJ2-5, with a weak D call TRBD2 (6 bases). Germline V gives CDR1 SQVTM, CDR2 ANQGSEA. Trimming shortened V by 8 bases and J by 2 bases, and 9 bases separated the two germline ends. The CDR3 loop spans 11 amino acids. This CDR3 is CSQGGQETQYF. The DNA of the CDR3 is TGCAGCCAGGGAGGACAAGAGACCCAGTACTTC. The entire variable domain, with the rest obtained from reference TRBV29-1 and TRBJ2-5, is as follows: SAVISQKPSRDICQRGTSLTIQCQVDSQVTMMFWYRQQPGQSLTLIATANQGSEATYESGFVIDKFPISRPNLTFSTLTVSNMSPEDSSIYLCSQGGQETQYFGPGTRLLVL.

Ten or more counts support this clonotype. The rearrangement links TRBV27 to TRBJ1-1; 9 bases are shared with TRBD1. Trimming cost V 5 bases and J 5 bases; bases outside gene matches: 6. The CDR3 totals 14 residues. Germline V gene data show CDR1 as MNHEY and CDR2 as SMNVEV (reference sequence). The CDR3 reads CASSPGQGRTEAFF. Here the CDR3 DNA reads TGTGCCAGCAGTCCAGGACAGGGGCGGACTGAAGCTTTCTTT.

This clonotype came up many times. CDR3 DNA sequence: TGCAGTGCTAGAGGCTGGACAGGGACTAAGAGCGGGGGCCCCACAGATACGCAGTATTTT. Its translation is CSARGWTGTKSGGPTDTQYF. The rearrangement links TRBV20-1 to TRBJ2-3; TRBD1 or TRBD2 may be the D gene (8 bases each). This CDR3 region has 20 residues. V gave up 1 base and J gave up 2 bases, with 28 bases separating them. Germline CDR1 and CDR2: DFQATT and SNEGSKA (reference sequence).

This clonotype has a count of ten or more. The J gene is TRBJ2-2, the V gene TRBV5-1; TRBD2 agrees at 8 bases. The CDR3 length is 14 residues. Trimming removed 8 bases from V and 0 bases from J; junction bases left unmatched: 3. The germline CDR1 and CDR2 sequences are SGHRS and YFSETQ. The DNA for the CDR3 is TGCGCCAGTAGTAGCGGGGCGAACACCGGGGAGCTGTTTTTT. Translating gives CASSSGANTGELFF.

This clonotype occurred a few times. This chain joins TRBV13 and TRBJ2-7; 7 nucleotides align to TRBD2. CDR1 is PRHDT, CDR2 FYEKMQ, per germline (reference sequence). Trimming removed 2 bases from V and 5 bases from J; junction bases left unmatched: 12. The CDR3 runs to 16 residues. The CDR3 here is CASSLNLGGRGHEQYF. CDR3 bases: TGTGCCAGCAGCTTAAATTTGGGGGGGAGAGGCCACGAGCAGTACTTC.

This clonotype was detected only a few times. CDR3 in DNA: TGTGCCAGCAGACAGGGGAGAACCGGGGAGCTGTTTTTT. Its protein is CASRQGRTGELFF. This rearrangement joins TRBV12-3 or TRBV12-4 to TRBJ2-2; 7 bases line up with TRBD1. This CDR3 contains 13 residues. Trimming cost V 6 bases and J 5 bases; bases outside gene matches: 3.

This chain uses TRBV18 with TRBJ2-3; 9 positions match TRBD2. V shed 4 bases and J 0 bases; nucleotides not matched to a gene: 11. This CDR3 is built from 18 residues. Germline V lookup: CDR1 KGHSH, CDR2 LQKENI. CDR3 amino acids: CASSLVYSGRSSTDTQYF. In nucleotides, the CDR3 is TGTGCCAGCTCACTAGTATACAGCGGGAGGTCGAGCACAGATACGCAGTATTTT.

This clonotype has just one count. The CDR3 nucleotides are TGCAGCGTTGAAGAGCGCGGCTACACCTTC. Translated: CSVEERGYTF. The rearrangement joins TRBV29-1 to TRBJ1-2; no clear D gene. CDR1 and CDR2 from the germline V gene are SQVTM and ANQGSEA. V gave up 0 bases and J gave up 8 bases, with 4 bases separating them. This CDR3 comprises 10 residues.

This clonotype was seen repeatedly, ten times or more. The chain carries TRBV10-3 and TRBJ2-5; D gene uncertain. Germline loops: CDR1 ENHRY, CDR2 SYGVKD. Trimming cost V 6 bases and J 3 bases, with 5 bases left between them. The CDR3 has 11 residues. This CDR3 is CAIRNEETQYF. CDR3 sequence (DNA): TGTGCCATCAGAAATGAAGAGACCCAGTACTTC.

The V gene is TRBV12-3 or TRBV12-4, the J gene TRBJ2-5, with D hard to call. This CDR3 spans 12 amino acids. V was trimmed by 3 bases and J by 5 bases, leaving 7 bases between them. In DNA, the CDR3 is TGTGCCAGCAGTTTCACCCGGGAGACCCAGTACTTC. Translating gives CASSFTRETQYF.

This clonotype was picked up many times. The CDR3 sequence is CSASPGHEGSPLHF. CDR3 sequence (DNA): TGCAGTGCTAGCCCGGGGCATGAGGGTTCACCCCTCCACTTT. The genes are TRBV20-1 and TRBJ1-6, with D possibly TRBD1 on 5 matching bases. Germline CDR1 is DFQATT and CDR2 is SNEGSKA (reference sequence). CDR3 size: 14 residues. Trimming removed 3 bases at V and 9 bases at J, with 15 bases between.

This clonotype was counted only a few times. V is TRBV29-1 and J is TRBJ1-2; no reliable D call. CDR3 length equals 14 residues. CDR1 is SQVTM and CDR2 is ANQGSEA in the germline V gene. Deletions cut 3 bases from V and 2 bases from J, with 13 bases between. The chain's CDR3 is CSVDPGPWNYGYTF. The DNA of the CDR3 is TGCAGCGTTGATCCTGGCCCTTGGAACTATGGCTACACCTTC.

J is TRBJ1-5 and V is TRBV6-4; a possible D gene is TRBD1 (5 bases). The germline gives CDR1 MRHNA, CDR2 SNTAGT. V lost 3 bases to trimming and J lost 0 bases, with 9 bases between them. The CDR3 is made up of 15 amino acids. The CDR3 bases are TGTGCCAGCAGTGAATCGACAGATAGCAATCAGCCCCAGCATTTT. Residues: CASSESTDSNQPQHF.